Below, one T cell receptor beta chain is given with its context. It lacks a known antigen. There are no base qualities to consult, and no much larger clone falls within one base. The sample belongs to a study of OX40 agonist ivuxolimab in advanced cancers. About the full investigation: Ivuxolimab was a fully human IgG2 agonistic monoclonal antibody targeting the costimulatory receptor OX40 (CD134). Of the approximately 54 patients in dose escalation, some 20 had hepatocellular carcinoma, about 15 had melanoma, 9 had renal cell carcinoma and 9 had head and neck cancer. Partial responses occurred in three dose-escalation patients, of whom one had hepatocellular carcinoma and two had cutaneous melanoma. The purpose of peripheral TCRbeta sequencing was to test whether ivuxolimab changed TCR sequence diversity and led to clonal T-cell expansion. Prior anti-PD-1, anti-PD-L1 or anti-CTLA-4 therapy was permitted, and approximately 41% of dose-escalation patients had received checkpoint inhibitors. The paper reports the monotherapy dose-escalation portion (N of about 47 patients) of the phase I ivuxolimab trial. A male proportion of nearly 85% and a mean age of approximately 60 years, ranging from 23 to 79, were recorded for the dose-escalation cohort. Intravenous ivuxolimab was administered to patients every 2 weeks at six dose levels: 0.01, 0.1, 0.3, 1.5, 3 and 10 mg/kg. The study at large found these results: Which antigens the clonally expanded peripheral T cells were specific for was not determined. In the 0.1-3.0 mg/kg groups, partial responders had among the lowest normalized peripheral clonal expansion, particularly in CD8+ T cells. After ivuxolimab, more expanded clones were found on average in CD8+ T cells than in CD4+ T cells. Low levels of normalized T-cell clonal expansion were also seen in some patients who did not respond. At doses of 0.1 to 3.0 mg/kg, clonal expansion of both CD4+ and CD8+ blood T cells was observed from baseline to week 6.

To sequence the TCRbeta CDR3 region, genomic DNA was isolated from the sorted cells. The immunoSEQ Assay was used for sequencing of TCRbeta CDR3 regions. TCRdb re-hosts the immuneACCESS table, in-frame sequences only. Its copies lack some clones; in the studies checked, an unresolved V gene accounts for under half of them, and the cause for the rest is not known. This sample is represented by some 59,000 clones; 75% to 85% of them were singletons. The ten largest clones add up to 2% to 3% of the sample. The trial excluded patients who had a history of autoimmune disease or who were on systemic immunosuppression. Peripheral blood for TCR sequencing was drawn from every dose cohort at baseline, at cycle 4 day 1 and at cycle 7 day 1. Samples came from an open-label, multicenter, first-in-human phase I dose-escalation trial of ivuxolimab. Adults with locally advanced or metastatic melanoma, renal cell, hepatocellular, or head and neck squamous cell carcinoma were enrolled in the trial. Before TCR sequencing, CD4+ and CD8+ T cells were separately sorted from peripheral blood.

The germline V end is reduced by 0 bases and the J end by 10 bases; junction bases left unmatched: 4. CDR1 and CDR2 are read off the germline V gene (reference sequence) as SGHNT and YYREEE. From its cysteine to its phenylalanine, the CDR3 spans 15 amino acids. Here the CDR3 DNA is all that survives: 45 bases in frame from base 1. The chain is encoded by TRBV5-4 joined to TRBJ1-6, and TRBD1 aligns with 10 junction nucleotides. This specimen was CD4+ or CD8+ T cells sorted from blood, taken in a trial of the OX40 agonist ivuxolimab. The clonotype originates from an adult with an advanced solid tumor such as melanoma, head and neck, liver or kidney cancer. The base sequence is TGTGCCAGCAGCTTGGCCGGGACAGGGGACTCACCCCTCCACTTT. This codes for CASSLAGTGDSPLHF.